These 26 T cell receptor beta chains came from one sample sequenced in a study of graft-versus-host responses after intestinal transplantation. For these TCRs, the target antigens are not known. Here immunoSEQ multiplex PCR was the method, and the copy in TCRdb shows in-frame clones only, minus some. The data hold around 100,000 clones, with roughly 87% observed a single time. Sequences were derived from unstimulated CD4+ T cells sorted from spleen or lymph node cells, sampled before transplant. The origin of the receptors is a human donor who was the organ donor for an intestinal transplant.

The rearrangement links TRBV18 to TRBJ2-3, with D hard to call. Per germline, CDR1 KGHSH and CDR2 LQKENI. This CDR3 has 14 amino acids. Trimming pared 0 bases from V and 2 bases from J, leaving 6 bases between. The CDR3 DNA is TGTGCCAGCTCACCACCCTCAACCACAGATACGCAGTATTTT. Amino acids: CASSPPSTTDTQYF.

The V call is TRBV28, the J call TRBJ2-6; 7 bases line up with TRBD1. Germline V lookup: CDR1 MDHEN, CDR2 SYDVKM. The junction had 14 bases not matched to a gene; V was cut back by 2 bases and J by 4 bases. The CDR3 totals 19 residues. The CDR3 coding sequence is TGTGCCAGCAGTTTAAACGGTCGTTATACAGGGGCCGGGGCCAACGTCCTGACTTTC. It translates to CASSLNGRYTGAGANVLTF.

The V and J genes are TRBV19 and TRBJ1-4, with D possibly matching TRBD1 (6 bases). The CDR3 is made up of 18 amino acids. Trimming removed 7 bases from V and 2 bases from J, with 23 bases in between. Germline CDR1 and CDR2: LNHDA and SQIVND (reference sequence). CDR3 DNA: TGTGCCAGTACCCGCCAGGGGTGGGCCACGGCCACTAATGAAAAACTGTTTTTT. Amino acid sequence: CASTRQGWATATNEKLFF.

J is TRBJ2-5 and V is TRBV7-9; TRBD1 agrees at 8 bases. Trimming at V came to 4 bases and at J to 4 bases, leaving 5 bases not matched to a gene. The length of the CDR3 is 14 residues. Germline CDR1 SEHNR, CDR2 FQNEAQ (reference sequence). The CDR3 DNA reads TGTGCCAGCAGCTCTGGACAGGGCCGAGAGACCCAGTACTTC. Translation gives CASSSGQGRETQYF. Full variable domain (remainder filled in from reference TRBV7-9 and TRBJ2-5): DTGVSQNPRHKITKRGQNVTFRCDPISEHNRLYWYRQTLGQGPEFLTYFQNEAQLEKSRLLSDRFSAERPKGSFSTLEIQRTEQGDSAMYLCASSSGQGRETQYFGPGTRLLVL.

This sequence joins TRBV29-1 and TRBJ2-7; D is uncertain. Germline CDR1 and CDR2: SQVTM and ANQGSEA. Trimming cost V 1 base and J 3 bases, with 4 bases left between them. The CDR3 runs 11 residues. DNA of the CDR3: TGCAGCGTTGAAGGGGGCTACGAGCAGTACTTC. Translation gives CSVEGGYEQYF.

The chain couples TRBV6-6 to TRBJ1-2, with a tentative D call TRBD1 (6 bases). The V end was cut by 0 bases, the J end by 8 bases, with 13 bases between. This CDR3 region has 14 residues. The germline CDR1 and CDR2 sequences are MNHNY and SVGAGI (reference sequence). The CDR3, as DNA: TGTGCCAGCAGTTACTCGGACAGTCAATCCGGCTACACCTTC. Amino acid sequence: CASSYSDSQSGYTF.

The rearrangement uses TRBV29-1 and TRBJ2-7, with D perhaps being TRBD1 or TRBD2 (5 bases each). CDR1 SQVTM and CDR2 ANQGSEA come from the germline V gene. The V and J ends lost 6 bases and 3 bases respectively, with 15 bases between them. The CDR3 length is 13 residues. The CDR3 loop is CSVSGRRGYEQYF. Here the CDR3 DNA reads TGCAGCGTCTCGGGACGGCGAGGCTACGAGCAGTACTTC.

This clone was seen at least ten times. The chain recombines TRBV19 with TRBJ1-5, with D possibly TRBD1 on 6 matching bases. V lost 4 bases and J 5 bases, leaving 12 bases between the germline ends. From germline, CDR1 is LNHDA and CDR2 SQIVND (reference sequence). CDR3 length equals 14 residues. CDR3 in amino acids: CASSKVGGHQPQHF. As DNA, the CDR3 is TGTGCCAGTAGTAAGGTAGGGGGGCATCAGCCCCAGCATTTT.

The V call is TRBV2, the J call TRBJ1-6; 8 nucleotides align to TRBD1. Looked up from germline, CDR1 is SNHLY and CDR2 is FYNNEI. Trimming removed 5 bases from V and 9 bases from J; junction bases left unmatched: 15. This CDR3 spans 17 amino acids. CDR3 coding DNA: TGTGCCAGCAGTTCAACCCCCGGGACAGGTTATCTTTCACCCCTCCACTTT. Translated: CASSSTPGTGYLSPLHF.

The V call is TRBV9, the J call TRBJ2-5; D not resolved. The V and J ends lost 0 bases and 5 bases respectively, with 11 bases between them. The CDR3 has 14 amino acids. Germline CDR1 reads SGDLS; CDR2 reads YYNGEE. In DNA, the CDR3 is TGTGCCAGCAGCGTAGCCGGGTCGTGGGAGACCCAGTACTTC. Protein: CASSVAGSWETQYF.

CDR3: CARSDRGFNYGYTF. The CDR3 DNA follows: TGTGCCAGATCAGATCGCGGATTTAACTATGGCTACACCTTC. The chain is built from TRBV30 and TRBJ1-2; D not certain. CDR1 is GTSNPN, CDR2 SVGIG, per germline (reference sequence). The CDR3 extends over 14 amino acids. With 8 bases removed from V and 1 base from J, the gap between germline ends came to 17 bases.

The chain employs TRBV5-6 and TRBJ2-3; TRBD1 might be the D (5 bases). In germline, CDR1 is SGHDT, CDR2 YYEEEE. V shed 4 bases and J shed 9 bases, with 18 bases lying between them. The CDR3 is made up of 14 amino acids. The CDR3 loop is CASSVLGAQITQYF. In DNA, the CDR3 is TGTGCCAGCAGCGTCCTAGGGGCACAGATCACGCAGTATTTT.

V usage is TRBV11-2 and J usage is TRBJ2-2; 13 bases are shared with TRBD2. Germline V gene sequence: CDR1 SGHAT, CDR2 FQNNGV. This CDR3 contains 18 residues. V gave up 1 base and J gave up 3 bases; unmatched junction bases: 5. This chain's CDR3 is CASSLVGLAGDHTGELFF. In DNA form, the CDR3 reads TGTGCCAGCAGCTTAGTTGGACTAGCGGGGGACCACACCGGGGAGCTGTTTTTT. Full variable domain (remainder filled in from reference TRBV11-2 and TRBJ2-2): EAGVAQSPRYKIIEKRQSVAFWCNPISGHATLYWYQQILGQGPKLLIQFQNNGVVDDSQLPKDRFSAERLKGVDSTLKIQPAKLEDSAVYLCASSLVGLAGDHTGELFFGEGSRLTVL.

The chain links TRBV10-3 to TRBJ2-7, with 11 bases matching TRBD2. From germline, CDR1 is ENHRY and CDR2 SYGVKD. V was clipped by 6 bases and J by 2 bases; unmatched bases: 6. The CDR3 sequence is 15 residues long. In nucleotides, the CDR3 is TGTGCCATCAGAGAAGGGACTAGCGGCCCCTACGAGCAGTACTTC. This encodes CAIREGTSGPYEQYF.

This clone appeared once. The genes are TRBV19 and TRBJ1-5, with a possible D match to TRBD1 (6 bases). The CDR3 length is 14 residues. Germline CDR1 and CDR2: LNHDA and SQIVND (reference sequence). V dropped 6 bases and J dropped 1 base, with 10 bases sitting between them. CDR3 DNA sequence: TGTGCCAGTAGGGGGGACACGAGCAATCAGCCCCAGCATTTT. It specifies CASRGDTSNQPQHF.

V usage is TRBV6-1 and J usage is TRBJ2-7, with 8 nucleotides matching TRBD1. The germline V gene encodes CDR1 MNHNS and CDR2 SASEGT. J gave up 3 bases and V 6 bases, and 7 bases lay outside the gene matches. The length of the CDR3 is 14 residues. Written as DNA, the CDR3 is TGTGCCAGCAGACTGGACAGGGCTTTCTACGAGCAGTACTTC. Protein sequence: CASRLDRAFYEQYF.

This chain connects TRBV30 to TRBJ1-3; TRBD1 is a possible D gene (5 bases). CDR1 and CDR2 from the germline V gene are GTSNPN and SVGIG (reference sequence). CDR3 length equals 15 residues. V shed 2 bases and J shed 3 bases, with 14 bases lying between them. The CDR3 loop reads CAWSPAGWYGNTIYF. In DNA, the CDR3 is TGTGCCTGGAGTCCGGCAGGGTGGTATGGAAACACCATATATTTT.

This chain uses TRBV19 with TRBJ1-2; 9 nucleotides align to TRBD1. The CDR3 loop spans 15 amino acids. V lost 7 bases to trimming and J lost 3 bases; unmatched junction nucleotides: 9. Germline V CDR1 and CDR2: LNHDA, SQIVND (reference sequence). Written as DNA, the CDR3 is TGTGCCAGTAACCCTTTCCGGACAGGGGACTATGGCTACACCTTC. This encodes CASNPFRTGDYGYTF.

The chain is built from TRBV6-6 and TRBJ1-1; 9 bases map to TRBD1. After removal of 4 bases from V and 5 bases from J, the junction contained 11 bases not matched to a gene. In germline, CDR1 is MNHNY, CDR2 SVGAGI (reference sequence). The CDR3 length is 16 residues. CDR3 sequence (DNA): TGTGCCAGCAGTTCCGTACCCGGGACAGGGCATACTGAAGCTTTCTTT. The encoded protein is CASSSVPGTGHTEAFF.

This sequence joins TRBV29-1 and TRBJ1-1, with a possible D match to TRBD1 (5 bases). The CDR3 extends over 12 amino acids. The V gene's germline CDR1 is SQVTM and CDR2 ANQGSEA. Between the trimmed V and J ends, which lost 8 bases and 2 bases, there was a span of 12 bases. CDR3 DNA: TGCAGCTCTAAGGGGCTAAACACTGAAGCTTTCTTT. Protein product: CSSKGLNTEAFF.

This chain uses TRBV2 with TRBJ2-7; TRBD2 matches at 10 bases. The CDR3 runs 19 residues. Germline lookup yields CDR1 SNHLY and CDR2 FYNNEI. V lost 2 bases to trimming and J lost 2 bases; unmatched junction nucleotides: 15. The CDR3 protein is CASSESLLAGVSLTYEQYF. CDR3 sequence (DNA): TGTGCCAGCAGTGAATCTCTCCTAGCGGGGGTGTCGCTTACCTACGAGCAGTACTTC.

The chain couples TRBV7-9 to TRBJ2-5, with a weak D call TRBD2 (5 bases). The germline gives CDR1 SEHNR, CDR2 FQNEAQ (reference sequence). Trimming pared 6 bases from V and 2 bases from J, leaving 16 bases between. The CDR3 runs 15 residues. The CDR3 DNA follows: TGTGCCAGCAGTCTACCCGGGATCCGTCAAGAGACCCAGTACTTC. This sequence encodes CASSLPGIRQETQYF.

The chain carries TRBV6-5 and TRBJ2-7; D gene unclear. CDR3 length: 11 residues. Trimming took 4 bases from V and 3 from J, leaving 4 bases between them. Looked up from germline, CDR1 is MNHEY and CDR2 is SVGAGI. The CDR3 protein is CASSSLYEQYF. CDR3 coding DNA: TGTGCCAGCAGTTCCCTCTACGAGCAGTACTTC.

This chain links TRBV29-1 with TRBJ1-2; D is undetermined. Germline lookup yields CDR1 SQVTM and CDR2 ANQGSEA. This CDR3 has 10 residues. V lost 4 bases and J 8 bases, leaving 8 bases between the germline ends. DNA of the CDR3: TGCAGCGTTGGAGATTCGGGCTACACCTTC. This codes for CSVGDSGYTF.

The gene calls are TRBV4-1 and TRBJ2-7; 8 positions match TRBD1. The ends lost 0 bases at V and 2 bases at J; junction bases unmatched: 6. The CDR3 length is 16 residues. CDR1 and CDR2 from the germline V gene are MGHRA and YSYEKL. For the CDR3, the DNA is TGCGCCAGCAGCCAAGATAGAAGGGACAGGACCTACGAGCAGTACTTC. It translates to CASSQDRRDRTYEQYF.

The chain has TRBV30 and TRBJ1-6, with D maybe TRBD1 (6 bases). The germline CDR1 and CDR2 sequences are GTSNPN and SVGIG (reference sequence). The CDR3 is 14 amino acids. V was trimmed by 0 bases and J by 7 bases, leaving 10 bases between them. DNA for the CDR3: TGTGCCTGGAGTGTAGGACAGAGCAATTCACCCCTCCACTTT. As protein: CAWSVGQSNSPLHF.